The 30 T cell receptor beta chains in this list originate from one sample, sequenced in a study of PD-L1 blockade in urothelial cancer. The data were produced by immunoSEQ multiplex PCR, yet TCRdb's version contains in-frame clones alone and is incomplete. The repertoire holds about 37,000 clones, roughly four fifths seen once, with more than 15% in the top ten. Specimen: PBMCs, collected around atezolizumab (anti-PD-L1) treatment. Source of these receptors: a man between 60 and 70 years old with urothelial cancer.

V usage is TRBV28 and J usage is TRBJ1-5; 8 bases are a match to TRBD1. Trimming at V came to 5 bases and at J to 5 bases, leaving 11 bases not matched to a gene. Germline CDR1 MDHEN, CDR2 SYDVKM. This CDR3 has 16 amino acids. The CDR3 loop reads CASSTRGQGVYQPQHF. The CDR3 nucleotides are TGTGCCAGCAGTACCCGTGGACAGGGTGTTTATCAGCCCCAGCATTTT.

The J gene is TRBJ1-6, the V gene TRBV6-1, with unresolved D. The CDR3 loop spans 17 amino acids. Germline CDR1 reads MNHNS; CDR2 reads SASEGT. Trimming cost V 1 base and J 2 bases, with 12 bases left between them. The DNA for the CDR3 is TGTGCCAGCAGTGAAGGTTGGACGGGAGCCTATAATTCACCCCTCCACTTT. Translation: CASSEGWTGAYNSPLHF.

V and J are TRBV7-9 and TRBJ2-1; the D gene is possibly TRBD1 (7 bases). The germline V gene encodes CDR1 SEHNR and CDR2 FQNEAQ (reference sequence). This CDR3 is built from 15 residues. V was trimmed by 5 bases and J by 6 bases, leaving 17 bases between them. For the CDR3, the DNA is TGTGCCAGCAGCGCTCCCGGTCAGGGGGGCAATGAGCAGTTCTTC. Its translation: CASSAPGQGGNEQFF.

The V call is TRBV5-4, the J call TRBJ2-3; the match to TRBD1 covers 10 bases. J lost 4 bases, V lost 0 bases, and 5 bases had no gene match. The CDR3 consists of 16 residues. Per germline, CDR1 SGHNT and CDR2 YYREEE (reference sequence). This CDR3 is CASSLGQGALPDTQYF. CDR3 DNA sequence: TGTGCCAGCAGCTTGGGACAGGGGGCCTTACCAGATACGCAGTATTTT.

This clone was counted a single time. This chain joins TRBV15 and TRBJ1-5, with D maybe TRBD1 (6 bases). Trimming left V 0 bases short and J 7 bases short, with 22 bases between. Germline CDR1 LNHNV, CDR2 YYDKDF (reference sequence). This CDR3 contains 18 residues. In nucleotides, the CDR3 is TGTGCCACCAGCAGAGATCTGGTGGAGACAGGAGGACGACAGCCCCAGCATTTT. Amino acid sequence: CATSRDLVETGGRQPQHF.

The gene calls are TRBV6-5 and TRBJ2-7, with 12 bases that match TRBD1. V was clipped by 7 bases and J by 5 bases; unmatched bases: 6. The CDR3 extends over 14 amino acids. Germline CDR1 reads MNHEY; CDR2 reads SVGAGI. DNA of the CDR3: TGTGCCAGCATCGGGACAGGGGGCGCGAACGAGCAGTACTTC. It codes for CASIGTGGANEQYF.

This chain uses TRBV5-8 with TRBJ2-1; TRBD1 might be the D (5 bases). Trimming took 4 bases from V and 1 from J, leaving 15 bases between them. The CDR3 length is 16 residues. Germline V gene lookup returns CDR1 SGHTS and CDR2 YDEGEE. Written as DNA, the CDR3 is TGTGCCAGCAGCCAGCCAGGACAACTATCCTACAATGAGCAGTTCTTC. Encoded protein: CASSQPGQLSYNEQFF.

The V and J genes are TRBV5-1 and TRBJ1-6; 7 bases are a match to TRBD1. CDR3 length: 14 amino acids. J gave up 7 bases and V 3 bases, and 4 bases lay outside the gene matches. The V gene's germline CDR1 is SGHRS and CDR2 YFSETQ. The CDR3 loop reads CASSSTGPNSPLHF. The CDR3 DNA follows: TGCGCCAGCAGCTCGACAGGGCCGAATTCACCCCTCCACTTT.

This clone was seen once. This chain connects TRBV28 to TRBJ2-7; no reliable D call. CDR1 MDHEN and CDR2 SYDVKM come from the germline V gene. Trimming cost V 5 bases and J 1 base, with 6 bases left between them. The CDR3 has 12 residues. The CDR3, as DNA: TGTGCCAGCAGTACAGCATCCTACGAGCAGTACTTC. Translation gives CASSTASYEQYF.

The chain is built from TRBV19 and TRBJ1-1; D is unresolved. CDR1 is LNHDA, CDR2 SQIVND, per germline (reference sequence). V lost 4 bases and J lost 5, with 14 bases in between. The CDR3 has 14 amino acids. This CDR3 is CASSTLGGGTEAFF. Written as DNA, the CDR3 is TGTGCCAGTAGTACACTAGGAGGAGGAACTGAAGCTTTCTTT.

CDR3 region: CASGGAIHTDTQYF. CDR3 nucleotide sequence: TGCGCCAGCGGGGGGGCCATCCACACAGATACGCAGTATTTT. The chain has TRBV5-1 and TRBJ2-3; perhaps TRBD2 as D (7 bases). Between the trimmed V and J ends, which lost 7 bases and 2 bases, there was a span of 14 bases. CDR1 and CDR2 from the germline V gene are SGHRS and YFSETQ. The CDR3 consists of 14 residues.

The CDR3: CASSPETGINEKLFF. CDR3 coding DNA: TGTGCCAGCAGCCCTGAGACAGGGATTAATGAAAAACTGTTTTTT. V and J are TRBV7-6 and TRBJ1-4; 7 bases are shared with TRBD1. The trim removed 5 bases at V and 4 bases at J, leaving 7 bases unmatched. The CDR3 totals 15 residues. Looked up from germline, CDR1 is SGHVS and CDR2 is FNYEAQ.

The chain combines TRBV18 with TRBJ2-7; D possibly corresponds to TRBD2 (6 bases). The CDR3 spans 13 residues. Trimming removed 3 bases from V and 3 bases from J, with 9 bases in between. Germline CDR1 reads KGHSH; CDR2 reads LQKENI. The CDR3 loop is CASSPGGNYEQYF. DNA for the CDR3: TGTGCCAGCTCACCGGGGGGAAACTACGAGCAGTACTTC.

The genes are TRBV30 and TRBJ1-6; TRBD1 matches at 8 bases. J was trimmed by 10 bases and V by 1 base; bases with no gene match: 9. Germline V gene sequence: CDR1 GTSNPN, CDR2 SVGIG (reference sequence). The length of the CDR3 is 15 residues. CDR3 sequence: CAWSDSGGMGSPLHF. The CDR3 nucleotides read TGTGCCTGGAGTGACTCAGGGGGCATGGGATCACCCCTCCACTTT.

The chain combines TRBV5-4 with TRBJ2-3; 11 bases match TRBD2. V shed 4 bases and J 6 bases; nucleotides not matched to a gene: 10. The germline CDR1 and CDR2 sequences are SGHNT and YYREEE (reference sequence). CDR3 length: 16 amino acids. The CDR3 is CASSPRVAGGRDTQYF. CDR3 bases: TGTGCCAGCAGCCCTAGGGTAGCGGGGGGGCGGGATACGCAGTATTTT.

The genes are TRBV19 and TRBJ1-5; no definite D call. CDR1 LNHDA and CDR2 SQIVND come from the germline V gene (reference sequence). The CDR3 spans 13 residues. V lost 4 bases and J 4 bases, leaving 8 bases between the germline ends. The CDR3 nucleotides read TGTGCCAGTAGTACCCTCCGGAATCAGCCCCAGCATTTT. Its translation: CASSTLRNQPQHF.

The chain combines TRBV6-6 with TRBJ2-2, with 11 bases fitting TRBD2. This CDR3 contains 16 residues. Germline V gene lookup returns CDR1 MNHNY and CDR2 SVGAGI (reference sequence). V gave up 4 bases and J gave up 1 base; unmatched junction bases: 2. CDR3 DNA sequence: TGTGCCAGCAGTTCTCTAGCGGGGGGGAACACCGGGGAGCTGTTTTTT. Amino acids: CASSSLAGGNTGELFF.

CDR3 loop: CASSPQGTGDNEQFF. The CDR3 DNA follows: TGTGCCAGCAGCCCCCAGGGGACAGGGGACAATGAGCAGTTCTTC. The chain is built from TRBV11-1 and TRBJ2-1, with 10 bases identical to TRBD1. J gave up 5 bases and V 5 bases, and 6 bases lay outside the gene matches. The CDR3 length is 15 residues. The V gene's germline CDR1 is SGHAT and CDR2 FQDESV (reference sequence). The whole variable domain, filled in from reference TRBV11-1 and TRBJ2-1, reads EAEVAQSPRYKITEKSQAVAFWCDPISGHATLYWYRQILGQGPELLVQFQDESVVDDSQLPKDRFSAERLKGVDSTLKIQPAELGDSAMYLCASSPQGTGDNEQFFGPGTRLTVL.

The chain employs TRBV30 and TRBJ2-2, with TRBD1 identical over 7 bases. V shed 5 bases and J 2 bases; nucleotides not matched to a gene: 5. The CDR3 totals 14 residues. Germline CDR1 reads GTSNPN; CDR2 reads SVGIG (reference sequence). The CDR3 DNA reads as TGTGCCTGGGATGGGACAGACAACACCGGGGAGCTGTTTTTT. Amino acids: CAWDGTDNTGELFF.

This clone occurred a few times. The rearrangement links TRBV5-1 to TRBJ2-7; TRBD1 aligns across 8 bases. The CDR3 is 14 amino acids. CDR1 is SGHRS, CDR2 YFSETQ, per germline. Trimming removed 5 bases from V and 3 bases from J; junction bases left unmatched: 7. The CDR3: CASRWTGQNYEQYF. In DNA, the CDR3 is TGCGCCAGCAGGTGGACAGGGCAGAACTACGAGCAGTACTTC.

The gene calls are TRBV6-1 and TRBJ2-3; D is possibly TRBD1 (6 bases). V lost 2 bases and J 1 base, leaving 10 bases between the germline ends. Germline V gene lookup returns CDR1 MNHNS and CDR2 SASEGT. The CDR3 consists of 15 residues. In DNA form, the CDR3 reads TGTGCCAGCAGTGAACGGTCAGGGGGCACAGATACGCAGTATTTT. Translation: CASSERSGGTDTQYF.

The V call is TRBV5-1, the J call TRBJ2-7; perhaps TRBD1 as D (6 bases). Trimming removed 4 bases at V and 4 bases at J, with 6 bases between. This CDR3 is 11 amino acids long. Looked up from germline, CDR1 is SGHRS and CDR2 is YFSETQ. Written as DNA, the CDR3 is TGCGCCAGCAGCACAGGGTACGAGCAGTACTTC. Translated: CASSTGYEQYF.

The rearrangement uses TRBV5-1 and TRBJ2-7, with no clear D. Germline CDR1 and CDR2: SGHRS and YFSETQ. The CDR3 length is 14 residues. Deletions cut 1 base from V and 0 bases from J, with 8 bases between. CDR3: CASSLMVSSYEQYF. The CDR3 DNA reads as TGCGCCAGCAGCTTGATGGTTAGCTCCTACGAGCAGTACTTC.

The genes are TRBV19 and TRBJ1-2, with 7 bases that match TRBD1. The ends lost 6 bases at V and 7 bases at J; junction bases unmatched: 11. Germline loops: CDR1 LNHDA, CDR2 SQIVND (reference sequence). This CDR3 is built from 14 residues. The CDR3 here is CASRNDRVGVGYTF. The CDR3 DNA is TGTGCCAGTAGAAACGACAGGGTGGGTGTTGGCTACACCTTC. The variable domain in full, with the rest retrieved from reference TRBV19 and TRBJ1-2, is DGGITQSPKYLFRKEGQNVTLSCEQNLNHDAMYWYRQDPGQGLRLIYYSQIVNDFQKGDIAEGYSVSREKKESFPLTVTSAQKNPTAFYLCASRNDRVGVGYTFGSGTRLTVV.

This clone was seen a handful of times. The chain links TRBV4-1 to TRBJ2-5; TRBD1 aligns across 11 bases. The V segment lost 0 bases and the J segment 4 bases; nucleotides outside the gene matches: 4. This CDR3 has 16 residues. Germline V lookup: CDR1 MGHRA, CDR2 YSYEKL. The CDR3 sequence is CASSQDGTGGGETQYF. Written as DNA, the CDR3 is TGCGCCAGCAGCCAAGATGGGACAGGGGGTGGAGAGACCCAGTACTTC.

The rearrangement uses TRBV4-2 and TRBJ2-7, with 7 bases fitting TRBD2. The germline CDR1 and CDR2 sequences are LGHNA and YNFKEQ. The CDR3 covers 16 residues. V dropped 1 base and J dropped 1; count of bases not matched to a gene: 7. The CDR3 region has the DNA TGTGCCAGCAGCCAAGGGCTAGCGGACATGTCCTACGAGCAGTACTTC. As protein: CASSQGLADMSYEQYF.

This clone was counted once. The rearrangement uses TRBV6-5 and TRBJ2-7; no clear D. The germline V and J ends were trimmed by 3 bases and 3 bases, with 9 bases remaining between them. Germline V lookup: CDR1 MNHEY, CDR2 SVGAGI. This CDR3 is built from 13 residues. CDR3 protein: CASSYAGSYEQYF. CDR3 nucleotides: TGTGCCAGCAGTTATGCAGGTAGCTACGAGCAGTACTTC.

The rearrangement uses TRBV15 and TRBJ2-7; a weak D match, TRBD2 (5 bases). This CDR3 spans 15 amino acids. Germline CDR1 LNHNV, CDR2 YYDKDF (reference sequence). V shed 5 bases and J shed 2 bases, with 16 bases lying between them. The DNA of the CDR3 is TGTGCCACCAGCCGTCTCGGGGAAGAGGCCTACGAGCAGTACTTC. Translation: CATSRLGEEAYEQYF.

J is TRBJ2-7 and V is TRBV11-2; TRBD2 matches at 14 bases. With V trimmed by 5 bases and J by 0 bases, 9 bases remained unmatched. CDR1 is SGHAT, CDR2 FQNNGV, per germline. CDR3 size: 18 residues. The CDR3 DNA reads as TGTGCCAGCAGCGACGGGACTAGCGGGGGCCGCAGCTCCTACGAGCAGTACTTC. Translated, it gives CASSDGTSGGRSSYEQYF.

On this clone itself: Other DNA sequences from this sample encode an identical CDR3 as well. The rearrangement uses TRBV18 and TRBJ2-5; the match to TRBD1 covers 7 bases. The germline CDR1 and CDR2 sequences are KGHSH and LQKENI. The CDR3 has 16 amino acids. Losses at the gene ends were 0 bases for V and 1 base for J; bases not matched to a gene: 5. CDR3 in amino acids: CASSPPEGARQETQYF. CDR3 DNA sequence: TGTGCCAGCTCACCACCAGAGGGGGCCCGCCAAGAGACCCAGTACTTC.